The 26 T cell receptor beta chains listed next were all sequenced from one sample in a study of shared clonotypes between healthy human individuals. TCRdb's copy holds only in-frame clones and misses some; the assay was immunoSEQ multiplex PCR. This table has 550,000 to 700,000 clones, around three quarters appearing once. The material sequenced was memory CD4+ T cells sorted from blood. The subset is: CD45RA-negative fraction. These receptors were taken from a woman aged 30 to 39 in good health.

The chain combines TRBV5-5 with TRBJ1-2; D might be TRBD1 (5 bases). The CDR3 covers 16 residues. The V end was cut by 0 bases, the J end by 2 bases, with 14 bases between. Germline lookup yields CDR1 SGHKS and CDR2 YYEKEE (reference sequence). The CDR3 bases are TGTGCCAGCAGCTTGGAGTCCGTGAGGGGCAACTATGGCTACACCTTC. Translating it yields CASSLESVRGNYGYTF. The whole variable domain, remainder taken from reference TRBV5-5 and TRBJ1-2, is DAGVTQSPTHLIKTRGQQVTLRCSPISGHKSVSWYQQVLGQGPQFIFQYYEKEERGRGNFPDRFSARQFPNYSSELNVNALLLGDSALYLCASSLESVRGNYGYTFGSGTRLTVV.

This clone came up once. This chain connects TRBV29-1 to TRBJ2-2; 8 bases line up with TRBD1. This CDR3 is built from 13 residues. Unmatched junction bases numbered 2, after V lost 3 bases and J lost 5 bases. Germline-derived CDR1 and CDR2 are SQVTM and ANQGSEA. The CDR3 loop reads CSVDRGPTGELFF. In DNA, the CDR3 is TGCAGCGTTGACAGGGGGCCGACCGGGGAGCTGTTTTTT.

The chain has TRBV5-6 and TRBJ2-5; 10 bases agree with TRBD1. The J call may be in error: the DNA end matches TRBJ2-7 better. Germline CDR1 and CDR2: SGHDT and YYEEEE. This CDR3 has 15 amino acids. The DNA of the CDR3 is TGTGCCAGCAGCACCCCGACAGGGGGCAAAGACGAGCAGTACTTC. It is translated as CASSTPTGGKDEQYF.

This clone was observed a handful of times. The chain recombines TRBV6-5 with TRBJ2-3; TRBD2 might be the D (6 bases). This CDR3 has 13 amino acids. Trimming left V 0 bases short and J 8 bases short, with 9 bases between. In germline, CDR1 is MNHEY, CDR2 SVGAGI. The CDR3 region has the DNA TGTGCCAGCAGTTACTCCCCGCGGGGTACGCAGTATTTT. Translating gives CASSYSPRGTQYF.

The chain joins TRBV2 to TRBJ2-7, with D tentatively TRBD1 (6 bases). This CDR3 is 13 amino acids long. Trimming took off 6 bases at V and 2 bases at J, with 11 bases between the two ends. Germline lookup yields CDR1 SNHLY and CDR2 FYNNEI. CDR3 nucleotides: TGTGCCAGCAGGGCGGACAGTACCTACGAGCAGTACTTC. It is translated as CASRADSTYEQYF.

The chain joins TRBV7-9 to TRBJ2-3, with 15 bases aligning to TRBD2. Germline V gene data show CDR1 as SEHNR and CDR2 as FQNEAQ (reference sequence). The CDR3 consists of 17 residues. J gave up 3 bases and V 4 bases, and 5 bases lay outside the gene matches. The DNA for the CDR3 is TGTGCCAGCAGCTCCGGACTAGCGGGAGGGCGAACAGATACGCAGTATTTT. Its translation: CASSSGLAGGRTDTQYF.

J is TRBJ2-7 and V is TRBV27; the match to TRBD1 covers 7 bases. Germline assignment: CDR1 MNHEY and CDR2 SMNVEV (reference sequence). The CDR3 spans 14 residues. The V and J ends lost 8 bases and 2 bases, in that order; junction bases with no gene match: 9. DNA of the CDR3: TGTGCCAGCGGAAATCCGGGACAGCCCTACGAGCAGTACTTC. It specifies CASGNPGQPYEQYF.

This chain joins TRBV10-3 and TRBJ2-7; 8 positions agree with TRBD2. With 2 bases clipped from V and 7 bases from J, the junction kept 7 bases outside the gene matches. This CDR3 has 14 amino acids. The V gene's germline CDR1 is ENHRY and CDR2 SYGVKD. CDR3 in amino acids: CAISEPSGREEQYF. CDR3 bases: TGTGCCATCAGTGAGCCCAGCGGGAGAGAAGAGCAGTACTTC.

The V and J genes are TRBV19 and TRBJ1-5, with 8 bases matching TRBD1. In germline, CDR1 is LNHDA, CDR2 SQIVND (reference sequence). This CDR3 region has 14 residues. The CDR3 spells CGTRDRTINQPQHF. CDR3 DNA: TGTGGCACAAGGGACAGGACGATCAATCAGCCCCAGCATTTT. The whole variable domain, remainder taken from reference TRBV19 and TRBJ1-5, is DGGITQSPKYLFRKEGQNVTLSCEQNLNHDAMYWYRQDPGQGLRLIYYSQIVNDFQKGDIAEGYSVSREKKESFPLTVTSAQKNPTAFYLCGTRDRTINQPQHFGDGTRLSIL.

V is TRBV6-5 and J is TRBJ2-3, with 7 bases aligning to TRBD2. This CDR3 is 14 amino acids long. V was pared by 2 bases and J by 3 bases, with 2 bases of the junction left unmatched. Looked up from germline, CDR1 is MNHEY and CDR2 is SVGAGI. In DNA, the CDR3 is TGTGCCAGCAGTTACCCGGGGGGAACAGATACGCAGTATTTT. Translated: CASSYPGGTDTQYF.

The genes are TRBV11-3 and TRBJ1-5; possible D gene TRBD1, 6 bases. This CDR3 contains 14 residues. Germline CDR1 and CDR2: SGHNT and YENEEA. V lost 6 bases to trimming and J lost 6 bases, with 15 bases between them. This CDR3 is CASRTYRETQPQHF. The CDR3, as DNA: TGTGCCAGCAGAACTTACAGGGAAACTCAGCCCCAGCATTTT.

This rearrangement joins TRBV28 to TRBJ1-2; tentatively, D is TRBD1 (5 bases). The V gene's germline CDR1 is MDHEN and CDR2 SYDVKM. This CDR3 has 14 residues. Trimming cost V 4 bases and J 1 base, with 10 bases left between them. CDR3 sequence: CASSSGNHNYGYTF. In DNA, the CDR3 is TGTGCCAGCAGTTCAGGGAACCATAACTATGGCTACACCTTC.

This clone was counted many times. This sequence joins TRBV10-3 and TRBJ2-3; D remains ambiguous. The CDR3 runs 14 residues. Germline V gene lookup returns CDR1 ENHRY and CDR2 SYGVKD. The germline V and J ends were trimmed by 7 bases and 1 base, with 12 bases remaining between them. The CDR3 DNA reads as TGTGCCATCAATCTCGAAGATCGCACAGATACGCAGTATTTT. It encodes CAINLEDRTDTQYF.

The chain combines TRBV5-1 with TRBJ2-1; D is perhaps TRBD1 or TRBD2 (5 bases each). The CDR3 runs 16 residues. Germline V gene data show CDR1 as SGHRS and CDR2 as YFSETQ. V lost 7 bases and J lost 5, with 22 bases in between. The chain's CDR3 is CASAWNWGTLNNEQFF. In nucleotides, the CDR3 is TGCGCCAGCGCATGGAACTGGGGGACCCTAAACAATGAGCAGTTCTTC.

The chain combines TRBV28 with TRBJ1-1; no clear D. Germline V gives CDR1 MDHEN, CDR2 SYDVKM. This CDR3 has 14 residues. The germline V and J ends were trimmed by 3 bases and 2 bases, with 10 bases remaining between them. The CDR3 nucleotides are TGTGCCAGCAGTTTCAGCCAACGTAACACTGAAGCTTTCTTT. Translating gives CASSFSQRNTEAFF.

V usage is TRBV29-1 and J usage is TRBJ2-7; D is unresolved. Deletions cut 4 bases from V and 0 bases from J, with 10 bases between. Germline-derived CDR1 and CDR2 are SQVTM and ANQGSEA. CDR3 length equals 13 residues. The CDR3 nucleotides read TGCAGCGTTGGACTCGTTCACTCCTACGAGCAGTACTTC. Its translation: CSVGLVHSYEQYF.

This chain joins TRBV2 and TRBJ2-5; 7 nucleotides match TRBD1. The ends lost 3 bases at V and 5 bases at J; junction bases unmatched: 6. Per germline, CDR1 SNHLY and CDR2 FYNNEI. The CDR3 extends over 14 amino acids. The CDR3 spells CASSEDLQGETQYF. DNA of the CDR3: TGTGCCAGCAGTGAGGACCTACAGGGGGAGACCCAGTACTTC.

As regards this clone: A much larger clone sits a single nucleotide away, making a read error possible. This rearrangement joins TRBV11-2 to TRBJ2-3; D not certain. Germline CDR1 SGHAT, CDR2 FQNNGV. This CDR3 region has 12 residues. Trimming cost V 3 bases and J 2 bases, with 3 bases left between them. Here the CDR3 reads CASSFFTDTQYF. In nucleotides, the CDR3 is TGTGCCAGCAGCTTTTTCACAGATACGCAGTATTTT.

As for this clone: It is likely a read error: a sequence one base away is far more abundant. Distinct nucleotide sequences in the sample also encode this CDR3. The V gene is TRBV5-1, the J gene TRBJ2-1; the match to TRBD1 covers 7 bases. Germline V gene lookup returns CDR1 SGHRS and CDR2 YFSETQ. This CDR3 has 15 residues. With 3 bases clipped from V and 0 bases from J, the junction kept 3 bases outside the gene matches. The DNA of the CDR3 is TGCGCCAGCAGCTGGGACAGCAGCTCCTACAATGAGCAGTTCTTC. It translates to CASSWDSSSYNEQFF.

The chain links TRBV6-5 to TRBJ1-5, with D uncertain. The CDR3 covers 13 residues. V lost 6 bases, J lost 2 bases, and 8 bases lay in between. Germline lookup yields CDR1 MNHEY and CDR2 SVGAGI. CDR3 loop: CASRRFRNQPQHF. The DNA for the CDR3 is TGTGCCAGCAGGAGGTTCCGCAATCAGCCCCAGCATTTT.

This clone was seen a few times. As DNA, the CDR3 is TGCGCCAGCAGCATCCTAACAGGGGGCCAGGGCTACACCTTC. Encoded protein: CASSILTGGQGYTF. The rearrangement links TRBV5-1 to TRBJ1-2; 9 positions match TRBD1. This CDR3 has 14 amino acids. In germline, CDR1 is SGHRS, CDR2 YFSETQ. After removal of 4 bases from V and 8 bases from J, the junction contained 9 bases not matched to a gene.

The chain couples TRBV5-5 to TRBJ2-5, with 7 nucleotides matching TRBD2. The germline gives CDR1 SGHKS, CDR2 YYEKEE (reference sequence). The trim removed 4 bases at V and 7 bases at J, leaving 10 bases unmatched. This CDR3 comprises 14 residues. In nucleotides, the CDR3 is TGTGCCAGCAGCCCCCGGGGGGTAGCGGCGACCCAGTACTTC. Protein sequence: CASSPRGVAATQYF. The full variable domain, its missing parts supplied by reference TRBV5-5 and TRBJ2-5, is DAGVTQSPTHLIKTRGQQVTLRCSPISGHKSVSWYQQVLGQGPQFIFQYYEKEERGRGNFPDRFSARQFPNYSSELNVNALLLGDSALYLCASSPRGVAATQYFGPGTRLLVL.

The chain recombines TRBV5-1 with TRBJ1-4; 9 bases are shared with TRBD1. CDR1 and CDR2 (germline): SGHRS, YFSETQ. V lost 4 bases, J lost 2 bases, and 3 bases stayed unmatched. The CDR3 has 15 residues. CDR3: CASSTGQGTNEKLFF. The CDR3 coding sequence is TGCGCCAGCAGCACTGGACAGGGGACTAATGAAAAACTGTTTTTT. Filled out from reference TRBV5-1 and TRBJ1-4, the complete variable domain reads KAGVTQTPRYLIKTRGQQVTLSCSPISGHRSVSWYQQTPGQGLQFLFEYFSETQRNKGNFPGRFSGRQFSNSRSEMNVSTLELGDSALYLCASSTGQGTNEKLFFGSGTQLSVL.

This clone was recorded only once. The V call is TRBV7-6, the J call TRBJ1-1; 9 bases align to TRBD1. The V segment lost 5 bases and the J segment 6 bases; nucleotides outside the gene matches: 4. The CDR3 extends over 13 amino acids. Germline V gene lookup returns CDR1 SGHVS and CDR2 FNYEAQ. DNA for the CDR3: TGTGCCAGCAGCCTCCGACAGGGGGCTGAAGCTTTCTTT. The encoded protein is CASSLRQGAEAFF.

A single count supports this clone. The chain couples TRBV4-1 to TRBJ1-1; no firm D call. The ends were cut back, 1 base at V and 4 bases at J, with 16 bases in the middle. The CDR3 covers 16 residues. Germline V gives CDR1 MGHRA, CDR2 YSYEKL. CDR3 loop: CASSQVDLGFVTEAFF. The CDR3 DNA reads as TGCGCCAGCAGCCAAGTAGACCTGGGGTTTGTCACTGAAGCTTTCTTT.

The chain employs TRBV15 and TRBJ2-7; no definite D call. The length of the CDR3 is 15 residues. Trimming removed 5 bases from V and 2 bases from J, with 16 bases in between. Germline lookup yields CDR1 LNHNV and CDR2 YYDKDF (reference sequence). The CDR3 loop is CATSEKAGKPYEQYF. The CDR3, as DNA: TGTGCCACCAGCGAAAAGGCCGGAAAGCCCTACGAGCAGTACTTC.